This T cell receptor beta chain was documented in a study of human T cells and chemical hapten exposure. CDR3 length: 12 amino acids. The germline CDR1 and CDR2 sequences are SNHLY and FYNNEI. The V end was cut by 4 bases, the J end by 7 bases, with 11 bases between. Each CDR3 protein gets one entry after TCRdb re-called the RACE reads with MiXCR. The table has a few hundred thousand distinct CDR3 sequences, around 7% seen once. Time point reported: pre-sensitization, week 0. Treatment meaning: therapeutic diphenylcyclopropenone sensitization with weekly scalp DPC. Sequencing used whole blood, obtained in connection with sensitization to the hapten diphenylcyclopropenone (DPC). V is TRBV2 and J is TRBJ2-7; perhaps D is TRBD1 or TRBD2 (5 bases each). The sequence was collected from a man aged 18 to 35 with alopecia areata. Some clones in this sample may be carry-over from other donors' samples. The CDR3 reads CASSAGPGEQYF. The CDR3 DNA follows: TGTGCCAGCAGTGCGGGGCCGGGAGAGCAGTACTTC.